A selection of T cell receptor beta chains follows, all from one sample in a study of identifying expanded T cells in peripheral blood. This table comes from immunoSEQ multiplex PCR, and its TCRdb copy is limited to in-frame clones, with some not included. The table has 100,000 or so clones, 80% to 90% seen once. Sequencing was carried out using blood. The origin of the receptors is a person between 18 and 75 years old in good health. CDR3s include the opening cysteine and the closing phenylalanine or tryptophan. Fields, in order: clone size, V gene, D gene, J gene, CDR3 DNA, CDR3 protein. D genes are given only for firm matches. Rows give clone size only sometimes, using once, few, many, or a class for an expanded clone.

clone size: .; V gene: TRBV5-1; D gene: TRBD2; J gene: TRBJ2-3; CDR3 DNA: TGCGCCAGCAGCTTCCTAGCGGGAGTTGCTGTTGACGCAGATACGCAGTATTTT; CDR3 protein: CASSFLAGVAVDADTQYF
clone size: .; V gene: TRBV11-3; D gene: .; J gene: TRBJ1-1; CDR3 DNA: TGTGCCAGCAGCTTAGTTGGTCCGCAGGGGACTGAAGCTTTCTTT; CDR3 protein: CASSLVGPQGTEAFF
clone size: few; V gene: TRBV5-4; D gene: TRBD1; J gene: TRBJ1-6; CDR3 DNA: TGTGCCAGCAGCCTAAACAGGGGCAATAATTCACCCCTCCACTTT; CDR3 protein: CASSLNRGNNSPLHF
clone size: once; V gene: TRBV2; D gene: TRBD1; J gene: TRBJ1-2; CDR3 DNA: TGTGCCAGCAGTCAACAGGGGTCGCCGGCCTATGGCTACACCTTC; CDR3 protein: CASSQQGSPAYGYTF
clone size: .; V gene: TRBV7-2; D gene: .; J gene: TRBJ2-7; CDR3 DNA: TGTGCCAGCAGCTTAGATGGAACGGTCTACGAGCAGTACTTC; CDR3 protein: CASSLDGTVYEQYF
clone size: .; V gene: TRBV5-1; D gene: .; J gene: TRBJ2-7; CDR3 DNA: TGCGCCAGCAGCCGCTCAGGGAAGGGGGTGGTCTACGAGCAGTACTTC; CDR3 protein: CASSRSGKGVVYEQYF
clone size: .; V gene: TRBV4-3; D gene: .; J gene: TRBJ1-1; CDR3 DNA: TGCGCCAGCAGCCAGTCACTGGGAGGCACTGAAGCTTTCTTT; CDR3 protein: CASSQSLGGTEAFF
clone size: once; V gene: TRBV2; D gene: .; J gene: TRBJ1-5; CDR3 DNA: TGTGCCAGCAGAGGGGTCAGGGGTAGTCAGCCCCAGCATTTT; CDR3 protein: CASRGVRGSQPQHF
clone size: .; V gene: TRBV7-3; D gene: TRBD1; J gene: TRBJ2-6; CDR3 DNA: TGTGCCAGCAGCCCGGGACAGAAGAGAGGGGCCGCCAACTCTGGGGCCAACGTCCTGACTTTC; CDR3 protein: CASSPGQKRGAANSGANVLTF
clone size: .; V gene: TRBV7-6; D gene: TRBD2; J gene: TRBJ2-1; CDR3 DNA: TGTGCCAGCAACGGCGGGGGCAATGAGCAGTTCTTC; CDR3 protein: CASNGGGNEQFF
clone size: .; V gene: TRBV9; D gene: .; J gene: TRBJ1-2; CDR3 DNA: TGTGCCAGCAGCGCGGGGGCCTCCTATGGCTACACCTTC; CDR3 protein: CASSAGASYGYTF
clone size: .; V gene: TRBV9; D gene: TRBD2; J gene: TRBJ2-7; CDR3 DNA: TGTGCCAGCAGCGAGGGACTAGCGGGGGAGGCCTACGAGCAGTACTTC; CDR3 protein: CASSEGLAGEAYEQYF
clone size: .; V gene: TRBV19; D gene: .; J gene: TRBJ1-6; CDR3 DNA: TGTGCCAGTAGTATGAGGGGTTATAATTCACCCCTCCACTTT; CDR3 protein: CASSMRGYNSPLHF
clone size: .; V gene: TRBV13; D gene: .; J gene: TRBJ2-1; CDR3 DNA: TGTGCCAGCAGCTTGGCAGGTGAGCAGTTCTTC; CDR3 protein: CASSLAGEQFF
clone size: .; V gene: TRBV7-8; D gene: TRBD2; J gene: TRBJ2-7; CDR3 DNA: TGTGCCAGCAGCACTACTAGCGGGGGCTCCTACGAGCAGTACTTC; CDR3 protein: CASSTTSGGSYEQYF
clone size: once; V gene: TRBV9; D gene: .; J gene: TRBJ2-1; CDR3 DNA: TGTGCCAGCGGATATGGGATGGGGAACAATGAGCAGTTCTTC; CDR3 protein: CASGYGMGNNEQFF
clone size: .; V gene: TRBV5-5; D gene: .; J gene: TRBJ1-4; CDR3 DNA: TGTGCCAGCAGCTTTGAGGGGAGCCACCCTGAAAAACTGTTTTTT; CDR3 protein: CASSFEGSHPEKLFF
clone size: .; V gene: TRBV9; D gene: .; J gene: TRBJ1-5; CDR3 DNA: TGTGCCAGCAGCCCTACGGACGGGAATCAGCCCCAGCATTTT; CDR3 protein: CASSPTDGNQPQHF
clone size: .; V gene: TRBV27; D gene: TRBD2; J gene: TRBJ2-7; CDR3 DNA: TGTGCCAGCAACAAAAGGCCCGTCGGGACTAGCGGATACGAGCAGTACTTC; CDR3 protein: CASNKRPVGTSGYEQYF
clone size: few; V gene: TRBV7-3; D gene: .; J gene: TRBJ2-6; CDR3 DNA: TGTGCCAGCGGCCTCGCTGGGGCCAACGTCCTGACTTTC; CDR3 protein: CASGLAGANVLTF
clone size: .; V gene: TRBV11-3; D gene: TRBD1; J gene: TRBJ2-1; CDR3 DNA: TGTGCCAGCAGCTTAGTATATACAGGGGCCCCCTACAATGAGCAGTTCTTC; CDR3 protein: CASSLVYTGAPYNEQFF
clone size: few; V gene: TRBV27; D gene: TRBD1; J gene: TRBJ1-6; CDR3 DNA: TGTGCCAGCAGTTTCTCGGGACAGGGGAATTCACCCCTCCACTTT; CDR3 protein: CASSFSGQGNSPLHF
clone size: .; V gene: TRBV2; D gene: .; J gene: TRBJ2-6; CDR3 DNA: TGTGCCACCTTAATACAGGTTTTCTCTGGGGCCAACGTCCTGACTTTC; CDR3 protein: CATLIQVFSGANVLTF
clone size: .; V gene: TRBV15; D gene: .; J gene: TRBJ1-5; CDR3 DNA: TGTGCCACCAGCGAACAGACCGGGGATAGCAATCAGCCCCAGCATTTT; CDR3 protein: CATSEQTGDSNQPQHF
clone size: .; V gene: TRBV7-8; D gene: .; J gene: TRBJ1-1; CDR3 DNA: TGTGCCAGCAGCCATCAGGGAGCTGAAGCTTTCTTT; CDR3 protein: CASSHQGAEAFF
clone size: .; V gene: TRBV6-1; D gene: .; J gene: TRBJ1-2; CDR3 DNA: TGTGCCAGCAGTGTATCTCCGGGCTATGGCTACACCTTC; CDR3 protein: CASSVSPGYGYTF
clone size: .; V gene: TRBV2; D gene: .; J gene: TRBJ1-6; CDR3 DNA: TGTGCCAGCAGTGTATCGCAGGCAGCGAGTTTTAATTCACCCCTCCACTTT; CDR3 protein: CASSVSQAASFNSPLHF
clone size: .; V gene: TRBV5-1; D gene: .; J gene: TRBJ1-2; CDR3 DNA: TGCGCCAGCAGCTTGTTCGGGGGCGGCTACACCTTC; CDR3 protein: CASSLFGGGYTF
clone size: .; V gene: TRBV4-1; D gene: .; J gene: TRBJ1-3; CDR3 DNA: TGCGCCAGCAGCCAATCCGGGGGGGTTGGCAGGTCTGGAAACACCATATATTTT; CDR3 protein: CASSQSGGVGRSGNTIYF
clone size: .; V gene: TRBV7-6; D gene: TRBD1; J gene: TRBJ2-2; CDR3 DNA: TGTGCCAGCAGCTTAGGGACAGGGGAAACCGGGGAGCTGTTTTTT; CDR3 protein: CASSLGTGETGELFF
clone size: .; V gene: TRBV19; D gene: .; J gene: TRBJ1-1; CDR3 DNA: TGTGCCAGTAGTATAGATCCCCGGGGGGACACTGAAGCTTTCTTT; CDR3 protein: CASSIDPRGDTEAFF
clone size: .; V gene: TRBV2; D gene: .; J gene: TRBJ1-2; CDR3 DNA: TGTGCCAGCAGTGGATTGGGGGAGTTCGGCGGCTACACCTTC; CDR3 protein: CASSGLGEFGGYTF
clone size: once; V gene: TRBV29-1; D gene: .; J gene: TRBJ2-7; CDR3 DNA: TGCAGCGTTGCCCCTGATATTACGGGACCGGCGCACTACGAGCAGTACTTC; CDR3 protein: CSVAPDITGPAHYEQYF
clone size: .; V gene: TRBV4-3; D gene: TRBD2; J gene: TRBJ2-3; CDR3 DNA: TGCGCCAGCAGCCAAGATTTTGTTAGGGCGGGAGGGGCCGCAGATACGCAGTATTTT; CDR3 protein: CASSQDFVRAGGAADTQYF
clone size: .; V gene: TRBV6-1; D gene: .; J gene: TRBJ1-5; CDR3 DNA: TGTGCCAGCAGTGAATTGGGGAATCAGCCCCAGCATTTT; CDR3 protein: CASSELGNQPQHF
clone size: .; V gene: TRBV27; D gene: TRBD2; J gene: TRBJ2-1; CDR3 DNA: TGTGCCAGCAGTTACGGAAGCGGGGGCCTTCACAATGAGCAGTTCTTC; CDR3 protein: CASSYGSGGLHNEQFF
clone size: .; V gene: TRBV18; D gene: TRBD1; J gene: TRBJ1-1; CDR3 DNA: TGTGCCAGCTCACAAGGACAGGGTAACACTGAAGCTTTCTTT; CDR3 protein: CASSQGQGNTEAFF
clone size: .; V gene: TRBV19; D gene: .; J gene: TRBJ2-1; CDR3 DNA: TGTGCCAGTATTAGCTCGAGCTCCTACAATGAGCAGTTCTTC; CDR3 protein: CASISSSSYNEQFF
clone size: few; V gene: TRBV5-1; D gene: .; J gene: TRBJ1-2; CDR3 DNA: TGCGCCAGCAGCGGCGGGGACCACTATGGCTACACCTTC; CDR3 protein: CASSGGDHYGYTF
clone size: .; V gene: TRBV5-1; D gene: .; J gene: TRBJ1-5; CDR3 DNA: TGCGCCAGCAGCTTGGGCTCAGGAAACAATCAGCCCCAGCATTTT; CDR3 protein: CASSLGSGNNQPQHF
clone size: .; V gene: TRBV4-3; D gene: TRBD2; J gene: TRBJ2-7; CDR3 DNA: TGCGCCAGCAGCCCCGGGACTAGCGGGTTCCACACCCCACAATACTTC; CDR3 protein: CASSPGTSGFHTPQYF
clone size: once; V gene: TRBV2; D gene: .; J gene: TRBJ1-2; CDR3 DNA: TGTGCCAGCAGTGAGGGCCCCAGGGGCCCGCGGAGAAATGGCTACACCTTC; CDR3 protein: CASSEGPRGPRRNGYTF
clone size: .; V gene: TRBV4-3; D gene: TRBD1; J gene: TRBJ1-4; CDR3 DNA: TGCGCCAGCAGCCAAGATAGGGGACAGGGCACTAATGAAAAACTGTTTTTT; CDR3 protein: CASSQDRGQGTNEKLFF
clone size: once; V gene: TRBV10-2; D gene: TRBD1; J gene: TRBJ1-5; CDR3 DNA: TGCGCCAGCAGACGGTCGTCGGCAGGGGGCTCTTCTAATCAGCCCCAGCATTTT; CDR3 protein: CASRRSSAGGSSNQPQHF
clone size: once; V gene: TRBV4-1; D gene: .; J gene: TRBJ1-1; CDR3 DNA: TGCGCCAGCAGCCAAGCTACAGGGATAATGAACACTGAAGCTTTCTTT; CDR3 protein: CASSQATGIMNTEAFF
clone size: .; V gene: TRBV10-2; D gene: TRBD1; J gene: TRBJ2-7; CDR3 DNA: TGCGCCAGCAGCGACCCGACAGGGGCCTCCTACGAGCAGTACTTC; CDR3 protein: CASSDPTGASYEQYF
clone size: once; V gene: TRBV29-1; D gene: .; J gene: TRBJ1-2; CDR3 DNA: TGCAGCGTCCTACTTGGACAGTATCCCTCGGGGGGCTACACCTTC; CDR3 protein: CSVLLGQYPSGGYTF
clone size: .; V gene: TRBV4-2; D gene: .; J gene: TRBJ1-1; CDR3 DNA: TGTGCCAGCAGCCAAGAAGGGGGACTCCTAGAAGCTTTCTTT; CDR3 protein: CASSQEGGLLEAFF
clone size: few; V gene: TRBV4-3; D gene: TRBD1; J gene: TRBJ2-7; CDR3 DNA: TGCGCCAGCAGCCAAGGGGGGTTAACAGGGGGCGCCGAGCAGTACTTC; CDR3 protein: CASSQGGLTGGAEQYF
clone size: once; V gene: TRBV29-1; D gene: TRBD1; J gene: TRBJ1-5; CDR3 DNA: TGCAGCGTTGAAGGGTCTTTGTGGGACAGGGGTTATCAGCCCCAGCATTTT; CDR3 protein: CSVEGSLWDRGYQPQHF
clone size: few; V gene: TRBV2; D gene: .; J gene: TRBJ1-3; CDR3 DNA: TGTGCCAGCAGAGCAACTGGAAACACCATATATTTT; CDR3 protein: CASRATGNTIYF
clone size: .; V gene: TRBV5-6; D gene: .; J gene: TRBJ1-1; CDR3 DNA: TGTGCCAGCTTCAGGGGTGCCCACACTGAAGCTTTCTTT; CDR3 protein: CASFRGAHTEAFF
clone size: .; V gene: TRBV15; D gene: .; J gene: TRBJ1-1; CDR3 DNA: TGTGCCACCAGCGCAACCCCGGGAGGGCAGAACACTGAAGCTTTCTTT; CDR3 protein: CATSATPGGQNTEAFF
clone size: .; V gene: TRBV4-1; D gene: TRBD1; J gene: TRBJ1-4; CDR3 DNA: TGCGCCAGCAGCCAACCGGGAAAACAGGGGGCGTCCACTACAACTAATGAAAAACTGTTTTTT; CDR3 protein: CASSQPGKQGASTTTNEKLFF
clone size: .; V gene: TRBV6-5; D gene: .; J gene: TRBJ1-6; CDR3 DNA: TGTGCCAGCAGTTTTGCCGGGACACGGGTTAATTCACCCCTCCACTTT; CDR3 protein: CASSFAGTRVNSPLHF
clone size: .; V gene: TRBV5-1; D gene: TRBD1; J gene: TRBJ2-5; CDR3 DNA: TGCGCCAGCAGCGTAGACAGGGGGCAGGAGACCCAGTACTTC; CDR3 protein: CASSVDRGQETQYF
clone size: .; V gene: TRBV6-6; D gene: .; J gene: TRBJ2-6; CDR3 DNA: TGTGCCAGCAGGCCCACTGGGGCCAACGTCCTGACTTTC; CDR3 protein: CASRPTGANVLTF